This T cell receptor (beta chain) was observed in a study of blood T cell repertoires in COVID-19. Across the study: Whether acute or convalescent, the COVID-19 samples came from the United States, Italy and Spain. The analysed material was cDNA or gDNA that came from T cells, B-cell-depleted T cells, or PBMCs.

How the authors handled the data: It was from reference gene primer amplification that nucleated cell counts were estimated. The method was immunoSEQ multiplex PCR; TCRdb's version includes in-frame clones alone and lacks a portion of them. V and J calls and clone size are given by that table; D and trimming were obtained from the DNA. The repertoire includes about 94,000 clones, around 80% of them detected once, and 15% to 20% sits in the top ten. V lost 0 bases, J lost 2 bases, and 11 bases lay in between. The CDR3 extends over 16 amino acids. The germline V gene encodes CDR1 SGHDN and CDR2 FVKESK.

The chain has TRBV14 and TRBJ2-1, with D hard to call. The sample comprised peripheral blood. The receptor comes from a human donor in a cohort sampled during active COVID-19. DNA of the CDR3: TGTGCCAGCAGCCAAGAGGTCGGAGCCACCTACAATGAGCAGTTCTTC. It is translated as CASSQEVGATYNEQFF.